This TCR beta chain originates from a study of cytomegalovirus exposure and HLA in healthy donors. This PCR relied on a set of 60 Vbeta primers and 13 Jbeta primers. Produced via immunoSEQ multiplex PCR; TCRdb's table is partial and in-frame only. The table has 50,000 to 65,000 clones, around 75% seen once. CDR1 is SGHAT, CDR2 FQNNGV, per germline. Trimming took off 1 base at V and 3 bases at J, with 7 bases between the two ends. CDR3 length: 13 amino acids. This clone was detected once. Specimen: PBMCs. This chain uses TRBV11-2 with TRBJ2-7; D gene unclear. This TCR derives from a man in his forties or fifties in good health and CMV-seropositive. This chain's CDR3 is CASSLGFSYEQYF. The DNA of the CDR3 is TGTGCCAGCAGCTTAGGTTTCAGCTACGAGCAGTACTTC.